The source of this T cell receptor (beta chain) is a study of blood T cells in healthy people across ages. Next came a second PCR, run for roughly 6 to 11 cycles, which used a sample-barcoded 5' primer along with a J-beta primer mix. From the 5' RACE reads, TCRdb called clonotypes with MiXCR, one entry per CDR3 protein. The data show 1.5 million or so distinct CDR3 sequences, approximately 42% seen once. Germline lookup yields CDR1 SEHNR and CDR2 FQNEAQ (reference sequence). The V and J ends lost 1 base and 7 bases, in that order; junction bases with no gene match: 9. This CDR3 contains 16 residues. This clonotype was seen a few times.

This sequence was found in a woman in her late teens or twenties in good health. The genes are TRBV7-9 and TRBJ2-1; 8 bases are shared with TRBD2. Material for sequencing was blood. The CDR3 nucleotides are TGTGCCAGCAGCTTAGGGGCGGGGGGCCAAGCAAATGAGCAGTTCTTC. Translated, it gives CASSLGAGGQANEQFF.